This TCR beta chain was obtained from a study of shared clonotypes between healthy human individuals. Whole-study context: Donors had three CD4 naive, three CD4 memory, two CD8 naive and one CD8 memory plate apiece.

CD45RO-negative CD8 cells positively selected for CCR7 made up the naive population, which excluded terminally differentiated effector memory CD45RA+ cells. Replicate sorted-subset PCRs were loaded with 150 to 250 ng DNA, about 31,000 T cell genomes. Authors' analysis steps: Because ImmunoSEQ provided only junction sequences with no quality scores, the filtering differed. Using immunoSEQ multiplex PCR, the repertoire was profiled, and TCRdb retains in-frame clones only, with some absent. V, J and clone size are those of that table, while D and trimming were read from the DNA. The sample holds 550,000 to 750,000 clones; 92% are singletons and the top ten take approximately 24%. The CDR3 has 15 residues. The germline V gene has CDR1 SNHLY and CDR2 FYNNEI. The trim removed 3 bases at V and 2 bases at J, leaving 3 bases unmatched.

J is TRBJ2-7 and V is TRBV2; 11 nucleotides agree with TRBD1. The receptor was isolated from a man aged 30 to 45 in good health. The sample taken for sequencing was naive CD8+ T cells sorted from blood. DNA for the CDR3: TGTGCCAGCAGTGACGGACAGGGGGCGGCCTACGAGCAGTACTTC. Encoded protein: CASSDGQGAAYEQYF. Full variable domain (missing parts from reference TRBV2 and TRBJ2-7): EPEVTQTPSHQVTQMGQEVILRCVPISNHLYFYWYRQILGQKVEFLVSFYNNEISEKSEIFDDQFSVERPDGSNFTLKIRSTKLEDSAMYFCASSDGQGAAYEQYFGPGTRLTVT.